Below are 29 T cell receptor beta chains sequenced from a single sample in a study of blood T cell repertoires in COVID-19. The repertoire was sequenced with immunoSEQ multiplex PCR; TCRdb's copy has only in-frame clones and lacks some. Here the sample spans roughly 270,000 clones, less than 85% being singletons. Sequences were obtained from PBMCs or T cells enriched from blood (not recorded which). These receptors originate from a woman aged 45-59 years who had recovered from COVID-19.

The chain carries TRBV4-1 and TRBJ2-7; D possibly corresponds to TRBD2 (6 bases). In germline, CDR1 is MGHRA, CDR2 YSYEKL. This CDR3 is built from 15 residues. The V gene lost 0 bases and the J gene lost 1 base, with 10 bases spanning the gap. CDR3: CASSQDSGPSYEQYF. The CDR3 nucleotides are TGCGCCAGCAGCCAAGATAGCGGCCCGTCCTACGAGCAGTACTTC.

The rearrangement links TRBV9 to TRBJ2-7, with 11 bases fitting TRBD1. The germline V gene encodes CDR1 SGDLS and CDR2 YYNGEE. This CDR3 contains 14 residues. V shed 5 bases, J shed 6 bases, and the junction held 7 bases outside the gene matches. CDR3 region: CASSFGQGAFEQYF. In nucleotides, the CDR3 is TGTGCCAGCAGTTTTGGACAGGGGGCTTTCGAGCAGTACTTC.

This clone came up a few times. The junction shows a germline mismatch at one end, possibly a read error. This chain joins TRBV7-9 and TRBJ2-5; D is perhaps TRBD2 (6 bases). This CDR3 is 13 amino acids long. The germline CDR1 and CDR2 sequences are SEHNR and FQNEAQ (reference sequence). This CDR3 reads CASSWGERETQYF. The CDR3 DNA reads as TGTGCCAGTAGCTGGGGGGAACGGGAGACCCAGTACTTC.

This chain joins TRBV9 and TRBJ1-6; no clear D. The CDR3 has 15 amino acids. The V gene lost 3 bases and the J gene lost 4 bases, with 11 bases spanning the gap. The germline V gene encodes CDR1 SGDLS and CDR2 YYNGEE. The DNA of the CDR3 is TGTGCCAGCAGCGCTCAAGGAGATTATAATTCACCCCTCCACTTT. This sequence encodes CASSAQGDYNSPLHF.

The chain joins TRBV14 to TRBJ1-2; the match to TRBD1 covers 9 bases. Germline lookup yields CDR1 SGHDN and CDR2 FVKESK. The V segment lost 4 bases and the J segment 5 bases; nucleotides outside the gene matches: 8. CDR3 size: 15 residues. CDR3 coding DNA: TGTGCCAGCAGCCTGCTGACAGGGGGATTTTATGGCTACACCTTC. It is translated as CASSLLTGGFYGYTF.

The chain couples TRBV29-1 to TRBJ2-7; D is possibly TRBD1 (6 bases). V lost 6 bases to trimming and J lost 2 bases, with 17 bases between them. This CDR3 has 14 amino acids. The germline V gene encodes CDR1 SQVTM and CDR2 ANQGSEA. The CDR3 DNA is TGCAGCGTCCTCAATCGGGACAAAACCTACGAGCAGTACTTC. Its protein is CSVLNRDKTYEQYF.

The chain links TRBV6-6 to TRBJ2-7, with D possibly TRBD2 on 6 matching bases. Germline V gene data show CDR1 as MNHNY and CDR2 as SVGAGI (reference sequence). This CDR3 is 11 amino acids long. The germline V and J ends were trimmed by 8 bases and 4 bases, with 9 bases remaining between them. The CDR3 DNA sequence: TGTGCCAGCTCGGCGGGATACGAGCAGTACTTC. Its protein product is CASSAGYEQYF.

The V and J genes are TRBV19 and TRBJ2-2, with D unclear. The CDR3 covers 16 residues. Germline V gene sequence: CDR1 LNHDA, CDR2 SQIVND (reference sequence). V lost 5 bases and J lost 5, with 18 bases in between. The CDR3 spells CASSSRWNSFTGELFF. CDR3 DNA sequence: TGTGCCAGTAGTTCGCGGTGGAACTCATTTACCGGGGAGCTGTTTTTT.

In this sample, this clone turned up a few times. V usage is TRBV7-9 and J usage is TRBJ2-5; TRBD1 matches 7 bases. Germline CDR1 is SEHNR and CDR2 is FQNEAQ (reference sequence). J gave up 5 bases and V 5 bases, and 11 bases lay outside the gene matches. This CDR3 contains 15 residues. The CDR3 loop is CASSRARQGMETQYF. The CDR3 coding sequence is TGTGCCAGCAGCCGAGCTCGACAGGGCATGGAGACCCAGTACTTC.

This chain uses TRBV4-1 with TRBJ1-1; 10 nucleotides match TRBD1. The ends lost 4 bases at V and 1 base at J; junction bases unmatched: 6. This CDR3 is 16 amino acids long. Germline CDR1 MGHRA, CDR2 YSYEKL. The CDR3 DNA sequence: TGCGCCAGCAGCCTGGGACAGGGGCGCGCGAACACTGAAGCTTTCTTT. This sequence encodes CASSLGQGRANTEAFF.

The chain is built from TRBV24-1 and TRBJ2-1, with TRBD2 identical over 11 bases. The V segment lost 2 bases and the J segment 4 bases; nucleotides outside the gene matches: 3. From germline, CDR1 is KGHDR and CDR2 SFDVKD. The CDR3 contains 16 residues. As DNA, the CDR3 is TGTGCCACCAGTGATTCACTAGCGGGGGATTACAATGAGCAGTTCTTC. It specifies CATSDSLAGDYNEQFF.

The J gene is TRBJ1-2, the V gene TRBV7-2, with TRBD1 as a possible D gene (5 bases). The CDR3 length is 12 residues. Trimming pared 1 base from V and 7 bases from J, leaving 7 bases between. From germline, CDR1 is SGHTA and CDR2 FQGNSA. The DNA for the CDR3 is TGTGCCAGCAGCTTAGTTAGGGGTGGCTACACCTTC. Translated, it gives CASSLVRGGYTF.

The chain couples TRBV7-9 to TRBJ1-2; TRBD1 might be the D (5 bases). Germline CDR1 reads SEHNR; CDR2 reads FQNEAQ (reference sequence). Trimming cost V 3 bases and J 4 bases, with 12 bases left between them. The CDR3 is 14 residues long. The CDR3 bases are TGTGCCAGCAGCTTGTCGACAGTTTTCTATGGCTACACCTTC. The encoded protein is CASSLSTVFYGYTF.

Here the CDR3 reads CASSFKPFESEAFF. Written as DNA, the CDR3 is TGCGCCAGCAGCTTCAAACCTTTCGAGTCGGAAGCTTTCTTT. The V and J genes are TRBV5-1 and TRBJ1-1; D call uncertain. Germline values: CDR1 SGHRS, CDR2 YFSETQ. This CDR3 spans 14 amino acids. Between the trimmed V and J ends, which lost 2 bases and 8 bases, there was a span of 16 bases.

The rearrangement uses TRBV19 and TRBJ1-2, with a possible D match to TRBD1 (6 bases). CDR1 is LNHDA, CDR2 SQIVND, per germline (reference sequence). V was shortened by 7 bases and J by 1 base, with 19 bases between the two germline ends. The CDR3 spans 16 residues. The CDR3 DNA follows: TGTGCCAGTACGTATTGGACAGCAGAGAATAACTATGGCTACACCTTC. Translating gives CASTYWTAENNYGYTF.

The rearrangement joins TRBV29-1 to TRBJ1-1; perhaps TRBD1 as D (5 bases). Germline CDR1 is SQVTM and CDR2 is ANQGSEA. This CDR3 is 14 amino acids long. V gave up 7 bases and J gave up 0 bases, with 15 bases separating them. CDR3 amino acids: CSAQAGTMNTEAFF. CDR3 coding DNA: TGCAGCGCTCAAGCAGGGACTATGAACACTGAAGCTTTCTTT.

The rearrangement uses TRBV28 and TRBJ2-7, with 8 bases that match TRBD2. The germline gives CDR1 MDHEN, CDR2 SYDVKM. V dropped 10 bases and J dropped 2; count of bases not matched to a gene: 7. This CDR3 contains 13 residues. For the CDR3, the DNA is TGTGCCACCGCGGGGGGACCCACCTACGAGCAGTACTTC. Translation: CATAGGPTYEQYF.

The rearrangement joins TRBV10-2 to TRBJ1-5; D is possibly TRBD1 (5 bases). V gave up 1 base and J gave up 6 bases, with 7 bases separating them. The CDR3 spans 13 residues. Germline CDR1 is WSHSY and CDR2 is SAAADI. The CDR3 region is CASSEWGGQPQHF. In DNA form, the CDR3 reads TGCGCCAGCAGTGAGTGGGGGGGTCAGCCCCAGCATTTT.

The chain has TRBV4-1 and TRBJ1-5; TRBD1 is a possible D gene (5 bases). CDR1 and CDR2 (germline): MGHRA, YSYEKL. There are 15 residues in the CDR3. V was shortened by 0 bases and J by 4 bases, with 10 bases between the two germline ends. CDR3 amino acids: CASSQEWTQNQPQHF. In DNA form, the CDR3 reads TGCGCCAGCAGCCAAGAGTGGACACAAAATCAGCCCCAGCATTTT.

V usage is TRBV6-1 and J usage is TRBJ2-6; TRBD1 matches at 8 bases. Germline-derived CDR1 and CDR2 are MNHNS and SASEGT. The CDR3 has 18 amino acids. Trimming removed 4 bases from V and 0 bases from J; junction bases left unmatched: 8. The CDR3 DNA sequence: TGTGCCAGCAGTGGAAAGGACAGGGTCCTCTCTGGGGCCAACGTCCTGACTTTC. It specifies CASSGKDRVLSGANVLTF.

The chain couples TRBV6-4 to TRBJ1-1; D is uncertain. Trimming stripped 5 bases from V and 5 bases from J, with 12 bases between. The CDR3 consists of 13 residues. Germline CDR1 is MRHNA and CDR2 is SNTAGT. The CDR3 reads CASSPEPGTEAFF. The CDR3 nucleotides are TGTGCCAGCAGTCCAGAACCGGGTACTGAAGCTTTCTTT.

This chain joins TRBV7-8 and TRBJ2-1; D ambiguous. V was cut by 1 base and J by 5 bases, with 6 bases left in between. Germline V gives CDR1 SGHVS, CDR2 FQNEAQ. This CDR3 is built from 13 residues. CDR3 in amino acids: CASSLEPNNEQFF. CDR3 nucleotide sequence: TGTGCCAGCAGCTTAGAGCCGAACAATGAGCAGTTCTTC. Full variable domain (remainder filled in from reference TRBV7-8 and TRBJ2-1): GAGVSQSPRYKVAKRGQDVALRCDPISGHVSLFWYQQALGQGPEFLTYFQNEAQLDKSGLPSDRFFAERPEGSVSTLKIQRTQQEDSAVYLCASSLEPNNEQFFGPGTRLTVL.

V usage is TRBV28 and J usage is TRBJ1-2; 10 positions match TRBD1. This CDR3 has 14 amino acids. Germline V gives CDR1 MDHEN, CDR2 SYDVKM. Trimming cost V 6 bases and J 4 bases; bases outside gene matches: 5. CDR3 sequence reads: CASSGTGVRYGYTF. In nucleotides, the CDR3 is TGTGCCAGCAGCGGGACAGGGGTACGCTATGGCTACACCTTC.

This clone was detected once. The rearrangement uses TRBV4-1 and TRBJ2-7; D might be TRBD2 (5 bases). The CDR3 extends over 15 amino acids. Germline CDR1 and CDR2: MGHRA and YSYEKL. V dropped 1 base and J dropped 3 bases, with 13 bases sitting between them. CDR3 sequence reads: CASSQALLDFYEQYF. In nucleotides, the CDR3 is TGCGCCAGCAGCCAAGCCCTACTAGATTTCTACGAGCAGTACTTC.

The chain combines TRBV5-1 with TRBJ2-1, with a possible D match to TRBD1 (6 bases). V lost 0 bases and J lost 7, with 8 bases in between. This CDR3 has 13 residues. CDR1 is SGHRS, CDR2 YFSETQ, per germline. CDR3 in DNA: TGCGCCAGCAGCTTGGTTCAGGGGAATGAGCAGTTCTTC. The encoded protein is CASSLVQGNEQFF.

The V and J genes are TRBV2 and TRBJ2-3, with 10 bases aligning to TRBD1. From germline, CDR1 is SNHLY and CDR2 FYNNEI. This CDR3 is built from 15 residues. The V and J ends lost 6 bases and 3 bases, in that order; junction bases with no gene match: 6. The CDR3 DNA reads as TGTGCCAGCAGCGGAGACAGGGGGCTGACAGATACGCAGTATTTT. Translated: CASSGDRGLTDTQYF.

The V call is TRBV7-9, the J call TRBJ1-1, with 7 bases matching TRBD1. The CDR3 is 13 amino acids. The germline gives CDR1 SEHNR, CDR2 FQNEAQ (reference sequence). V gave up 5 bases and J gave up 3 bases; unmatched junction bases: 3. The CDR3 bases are TGTGCCAGCAGCAACAGGGGATACACTGAAGCTTTCTTT. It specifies CASSNRGYTEAFF. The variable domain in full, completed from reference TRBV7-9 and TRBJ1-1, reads DTGVSQNPRHKITKRGQNVTFRCDPISEHNRLYWYRQTLGQGPEFLTYFQNEAQLEKSRLLSDRFSAERPKGSFSTLEIQRTEQGDSAMYLCASSNRGYTEAFFGQGTRLTVV.

CDR3 bases: TGTGCCTGGGGCGGCGGGAGGGCAGAGACCCAGTACTTC. It encodes CAWGGGRAETQYF. The genes are TRBV30 and TRBJ2-5; 9 positions match TRBD2. This CDR3 spans 13 amino acids. V lost 5 bases, J lost 4 bases, and 5 bases stayed unmatched. Germline V lookup: CDR1 GTSNPN, CDR2 SVGIG (reference sequence).

CDR3 sequence: CASTKTSSYNEQFF. CDR3 coding DNA: TGTGCCAGTACAAAAACGAGCTCCTACAATGAGCAGTTCTTC. The V call is TRBV19, the J call TRBJ2-1; D gene ambiguous. V was cut by 7 bases and J by 0 bases, with 10 bases left in between. Germline V gene sequence: CDR1 LNHDA, CDR2 SQIVND (reference sequence). This CDR3 region has 14 residues.